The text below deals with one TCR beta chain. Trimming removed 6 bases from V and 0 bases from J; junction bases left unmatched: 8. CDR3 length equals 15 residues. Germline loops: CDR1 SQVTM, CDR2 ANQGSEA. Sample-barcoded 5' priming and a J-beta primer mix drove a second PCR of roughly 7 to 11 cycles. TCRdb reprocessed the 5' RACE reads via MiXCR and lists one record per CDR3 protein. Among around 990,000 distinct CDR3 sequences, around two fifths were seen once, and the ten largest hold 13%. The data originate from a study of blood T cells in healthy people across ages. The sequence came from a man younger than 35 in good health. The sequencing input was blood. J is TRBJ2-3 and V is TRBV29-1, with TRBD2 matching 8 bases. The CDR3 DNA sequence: TGCAGCGTACGGGGGGGCTCCTATAGCACAGATACGCAGTATTTT. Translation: CSVRGGSYSTDTQYF.